Shown below are 26 T cell receptor beta chains from a single sample sequenced in a study of cytotoxic CD8 clonotypes in ibrutinib-treated CLL. Profiled with immunoSEQ multiplex PCR; TCRdb holds only in-frame clones, not every one. The repertoire has roughly 110,000 clones, 45% to 65% of them found once; the top ten carry about 39%. This material consisted of PBMCs, taken after 24 months of ibrutinib treatment. These receptor sequences come from a human donor with chronic lymphocytic leukemia.

V and J are TRBV5-1 and TRBJ2-1; D unclear. Trimming removed 4 bases from V and 7 bases from J, with 9 bases in between. The CDR3 contains 12 residues. Germline V gene sequence: CDR1 SGHRS, CDR2 YFSETQ. Here the CDR3 reads CASSLGRNEQFF. Written as DNA, the CDR3 is TGCGCCAGCAGCCTCGGACGGAATGAGCAGTTCTTC.

This clone has just one count. The chain couples TRBV7-2 to TRBJ2-7; 12 positions agree with TRBD2. The V gene's germline CDR1 is SGHTA and CDR2 FQGNSA. The trim removed 4 bases at V and 6 bases at J, leaving 4 bases unmatched. The CDR3 sequence is 14 residues long. CDR3 region: CASSWWTSGVEQYF. The CDR3 region has the DNA TGTGCCAGCAGCTGGTGGACTAGCGGGGTCGAGCAGTACTTC.

The chain carries TRBV5-8 and TRBJ2-3, with 7 bases fitting TRBD1. Unmatched junction bases numbered 7, after V lost 1 base and J lost 2 bases. CDR3 length: 16 residues. Germline V gives CDR1 SGHTS, CDR2 YDEGEE. In nucleotides, the CDR3 is TGTGCCAGCAGCTTGTGGGGCAGGGGGTTCACAGATACGCAGTATTTT. Its translation is CASSLWGRGFTDTQYF. Variable domain in full (rest from reference TRBV5-8 and TRBJ2-3): EAGVTQSPTHLIKTRGQQATLRCSPISGHTSVYWYQQALGLGLQFLLWYDEGEERNRGNFPPRFSGRQFPNYSSELNVNALELEDSALYLCASSLWGRGFTDTQYFGPGTRLTVL.

The J gene is TRBJ1-4, the V gene TRBV19; D gene unclear. The length of the CDR3 is 12 residues. V gave up 7 bases and J gave up 4 bases, with 7 bases separating them. Germline CDR1 and CDR2: LNHDA and SQIVND (reference sequence). The CDR3 DNA is TGTGCCAGTAAGAGAGGTAATGAAAAACTGTTTTTT. Its protein is CASKRGNEKLFF.

The chain links TRBV2 to TRBJ1-4; a weak D match, TRBD1 (6 bases). Germline V gene data show CDR1 as SNHLY and CDR2 as FYNNEI. Trimming removed 4 bases at V and 6 bases at J, with 9 bases between. This CDR3 comprises 13 residues. The CDR3 loop reads CASSGQADEKLFF. Written as DNA, the CDR3 is TGTGCCAGCAGTGGACAGGCGGATGAAAAACTGTTTTTT.

This rearrangement joins TRBV6-1 to TRBJ2-5; maybe TRBD1 (5 bases). Between the trimmed V and J ends, which lost 6 bases and 3 bases, there was a span of 11 bases. The CDR3 runs to 13 residues. The germline gives CDR1 MNHNS, CDR2 SASEGT. The CDR3 here is CASSPGLKETQYF. The CDR3 DNA follows: TGTGCCAGCAGCCCAGGGTTGAAAGAGACCCAGTACTTC.

This rearrangement joins TRBV2 to TRBJ2-7, with D perhaps matching TRBD1 (5 bases). V lost 6 bases to trimming and J lost 3 bases, with 12 bases between them. Per germline, CDR1 SNHLY and CDR2 FYNNEI. CDR3 size: 13 residues. The chain's CDR3 is CASSVGQGYEQYF. In nucleotides, the CDR3 is TGTGCCAGCAGCGTAGGGCAGGGCTACGAGCAGTACTTC.

The DNA of the CDR3 is TGTGCCAGCCGGGTAGGGGGCATAAATGAGCAGTTCTTC. Translated, it gives CASRVGGINEQFF. The chain links TRBV11-3 to TRBJ2-1, with TRBD1 matching over 7 bases. Germline V lookup: CDR1 SGHNT, CDR2 YENEEA. The CDR3 covers 13 residues. Trimming took 8 bases from V and 7 from J; bases not matched to a gene: 8.

The J gene is TRBJ2-6, the V gene TRBV9; a weak D match, TRBD2 (5 bases). CDR3 length: 17 amino acids. The germline V gene has CDR1 SGDLS and CDR2 YYNGEE. V lost 3 bases, J lost 0 bases, and 13 bases lay in between. The CDR3 loop is CASSERQDSSGANVLTF. For the CDR3, the DNA is TGTGCCAGCAGCGAGCGGCAGGATAGCTCTGGGGCCAACGTCCTGACTTTC.

V gene TRBV29-1 combines with J gene TRBJ2-1, with TRBD1 identical over 10 bases. Germline assignment: CDR1 SQVTM and CDR2 ANQGSEA. V shed 5 bases, J shed 7 bases, and the junction held 5 bases outside the gene matches. The CDR3 runs to 13 residues. The CDR3 bases are TGCAGCGTTTCGGGACAGGGGAGGAATGAGCAGTTCTTC. Translation: CSVSGQGRNEQFF.

The rearrangement links TRBV5-1 to TRBJ1-5; D perhaps matches TRBD1 (6 bases). V was trimmed by 0 bases and J by 6 bases, leaving 10 bases between them. The germline V gene encodes CDR1 SGHRS and CDR2 YFSETQ. The CDR3 consists of 14 residues. The CDR3 DNA reads as TGCGCCAGCAGCTTGGATGGGGGCTTTCAGCCCCAGCATTTT. Its translation: CASSLDGGFQPQHF. Full variable domain (rest looked up from reference TRBV5-1 and TRBJ1-5): KAGVTQTPRYLIKTRGQQVTLSCSPISGHRSVSWYQQTPGQGLQFLFEYFSETQRNKGNFPGRFSGRQFSNSRSEMNVSTLELGDSALYLCASSLDGGFQPQHFGDGTRLSIL.

This clone was observed a few times. The chain recombines TRBV30 with TRBJ1-2; 7 nucleotides align to TRBD1. This CDR3 region has 13 residues. The germline V gene encodes CDR1 GTSNPN and CDR2 SVGIG (reference sequence). With V trimmed by 1 base and J by 5 bases, 4 bases remained unmatched. DNA for the CDR3: TGTGCCTGGAGTGAGACACAGGGGTATGGCTACACCTTC. It encodes CAWSETQGYGYTF.

The rearrangement joins TRBV6-5 to TRBJ1-6; TRBD1 might be the D (5 bases). This CDR3 is built from 15 residues. Germline V gene sequence: CDR1 MNHEY, CDR2 SVGAGI. V dropped 3 bases and J dropped 7 bases, with 13 bases sitting between them. CDR3 sequence reads: CASSYYGTVNSPLHF. CDR3 bases: TGTGCCAGCAGTTATTACGGGACGGTGAATTCACCCCTCCACTTT.

The sample holds a few counts of this clone. The rearrangement uses TRBV5-1 and TRBJ2-3; maybe TRBD1 (5 bases). V was clipped by 4 bases and J by 2 bases, with 11 bases between them. The CDR3 is 14 amino acids. Germline assignment: CDR1 SGHRS and CDR2 YFSETQ. The CDR3 is CASSQGPITDTQYF. The DNA for the CDR3 is TGCGCCAGCAGCCAGGGCCCCATCACAGATACGCAGTATTTT.

This chain connects TRBV9 to TRBJ1-1; 8 bases are shared with TRBD1. The V segment lost 3 bases and the J segment 8 bases; nucleotides outside the gene matches: 6. The CDR3 runs 13 residues. Germline CDR1 SGDLS, CDR2 YYNGEE. The CDR3 is CASSAWTGTEAFF. Here the CDR3 DNA reads TGTGCCAGCAGCGCTTGGACAGGGACCGAAGCTTTCTTT.

The chain carries TRBV5-1 and TRBJ2-7, with D possibly matching TRBD1 (6 bases). The CDR3 contains 15 residues. Germline values: CDR1 SGHRS, CDR2 YFSETQ. The V gene lost 5 bases and the J gene lost 4 bases, with 19 bases spanning the gap. The CDR3 bases are TGCGCCAGCAGACCGGGGACACAGGGATTGTACGAGCAGTACTTC. Translating gives CASRPGTQGLYEQYF.

V usage is TRBV28 and J usage is TRBJ1-2, with D unresolved. V shed 5 bases and J shed 6 bases, with 19 bases lying between them. CDR1 MDHEN and CDR2 SYDVKM come from the germline V gene. The CDR3 is 15 residues long. The CDR3 DNA is TGTGCCAGCAGTACTCAATCCCTCGGATGGGATGGCTACACCTTC. Its protein product is CASSTQSLGWDGYTF.

This rearrangement joins TRBV23-1 to TRBJ2-1; D unclear. TRBV23-1 is known as an ORF, though its function is uncertain. V dropped 0 bases and J dropped 3 bases, with 9 bases sitting between them. The CDR3 is 15 amino acids. CDR3 DNA: TGCGCCAGCAGTCAATCGGTCAGGCTCTACAATGAGCAGTTCTTC. Its translation is CASSQSVRLYNEQFF.

This rearrangement joins TRBV7-9 to TRBJ2-2; 7 bases are a match to TRBD2. The CDR3 is 15 amino acids. V trimming: 2 bases; J trimming: 4 bases; junction bases outside the gene matches: 4. Germline lookup yields CDR1 SEHNR and CDR2 FQNEAQ (reference sequence). CDR3 sequence: CASSLMSGVTGELFF. Written as DNA, the CDR3 is TGTGCCAGCAGCTTAATGAGCGGGGTCACCGGGGAGCTGTTTTTT.

The V and J genes are TRBV18 and TRBJ2-5; D is unresolved. The germline CDR1 and CDR2 sequences are KGHSH and LQKENI. V dropped 0 bases and J dropped 2 bases, with 16 bases sitting between them. The CDR3 covers 17 residues. This CDR3 is CASSPPAGDILQETQYF. The CDR3 region has the DNA TGTGCCAGCTCACCACCCGCAGGAGACATTTTACAAGAGACCCAGTACTTC. Using reference TRBV18 and TRBJ2-5 for the parts outside the CDR3, the full variable domain is NAGVMQNPRHLVRRRGQEARLRCSPMKGHSHVYWYRQLPEEGLKFMVYLQKENIIDESGMPKERFSAEFPKEGPSILRIQQVVRGDSAAYFCASSPPAGDILQETQYFGPGTRLLVL.

This clone was recorded a few times. This chain joins TRBV6-1 and TRBJ1-2; 9 positions agree with TRBD1. The length of the CDR3 is 13 residues. V shed 8 bases and J 4 bases; nucleotides not matched to a gene: 5. Germline V gene lookup returns CDR1 MNHNS and CDR2 SASEGT. The CDR3 region has the DNA TGTGCCAGCCCGGGACAGGGACTCTATGGCTACACCTTC. Its translation is CASPGQGLYGYTF.

This clone was recorded many times. The rearrangement links TRBV30 to TRBJ1-6; a possible D gene is TRBD1 (5 bases). This CDR3 comprises 12 residues. Germline V gene lookup returns CDR1 GTSNPN and CDR2 SVGIG (reference sequence). The V and J ends lost 5 bases and 13 bases respectively, with 15 bases between them. The CDR3 here is CAWGAGGFPLHF. CDR3 coding DNA: TGTGCCTGGGGGGCCGGTGGATTCCCCCTCCACTTT.

The CDR3 DNA reads TGTGCCAGCAGCGCCAGACTAGCGGGGGGCACCGGGGAGCTGTTTTTT. This gives the protein CASSARLAGGTGELFF. This chain uses TRBV9 with TRBJ2-2; 13 nucleotides agree with TRBD2. The CDR3 spans 16 residues. CDR1 is SGDLS and CDR2 is YYNGEE in the germline V gene. Trimming took 3 bases from V and 4 from J; bases not matched to a gene: 3.

The chain is built from TRBV19 and TRBJ2-7; 8 nucleotides line up with TRBD2. V dropped 11 bases and J dropped 9; count of bases not matched to a gene: 6. The germline V gene has CDR1 LNHDA and CDR2 SQIVND (reference sequence). There are 10 residues in the CDR3. CDR3 residues: CAAGGVTQYF. The CDR3 region has the DNA TGTGCCGCCGGGGGGGTTACGCAGTACTTC.

The chain recombines TRBV12-5 with TRBJ2-3; the D is unclear. This CDR3 has 12 amino acids. Trimming removed 3 bases from V and 2 bases from J, with 3 bases in between. The germline V gene encodes CDR1 LGHNT and CDR2 FRNRAP. The DNA for the CDR3 is TGTGCTAGTGGTTTAGACACAGATACGCAGTATTTT. It translates to CASGLDTDTQYF.

In regard to this clone: The same CDR3 arises from other DNA sequences in this sample as well. This chain connects TRBV9 to TRBJ2-7; perhaps D is TRBD1 or TRBD2 (5 bases each). V lost 0 bases and J 7 bases, leaving 5 bases between the germline ends. From germline, CDR1 is SGDLS and CDR2 YYNGEE. CDR3 length equals 11 residues. CDR3 bases: TGTGCCAGCAGCGTAGGGGGGGAGCAGTACTTC. Amino acid sequence: CASSVGGEQYF.